The rows below give T cell receptor beta chains drawn from one sample of a study of T cell changes during pregnancy in multiple sclerosis. Method: immunoSEQ multiplex PCR; TCRdb's copy keeps in-frame clones and lacks some. The sample contains about 100,000 clones, around 93% of which appear only once. The sample consisted of peripheral blood, taken before pregnancy. The origin of the receptors is a female donor with multiple sclerosis, enrolled in a pregnancy study. Both conserved end residues are part of each CDR3. Fields, in order: V gene, clone size, D gene, J gene, CDR3 protein, CDR3 DNA. D genes are given only for firm matches. A clone size is listed for some rows: how often the clone was seen (once, few, many), or a class if it is expanded.

V: TRBV6-1; size: -; D: -; J: TRBJ2-7; CDR3: CASSEENLREQYF; DNA: TGTGCCAGCAGTGAAGAAAACCTTCGGGAGCAGTACTTC
V: TRBV4-2; size: -; D: -; J: TRBJ2-2; CDR3: CASSQGYRSTGELFF; DNA: TGTGCCAGCAGCCAAGGGTACAGGAGCACCGGGGAGCTGTTTTTT
V: TRBV5-1; size: once; D: -; J: TRBJ1-1; CDR3: CASSLSAKNTEAFF; DNA: TGCGCCAGCAGCTTGTCAGCGAAGAACACTGAAGCTTTCTTT
V: TRBV6-5; size: -; D: -; J: TRBJ1-5; CDR3: CASSRDGNQPQHF; DNA: TGTGCCAGCAGCAGAGACGGGAATCAGCCCCAGCATTTT
V: TRBV28; size: -; D: -; J: TRBJ2-7; CDR3: CASSLGGVNYEQYF; DNA: TGTGCCAGCAGTTTGGGCGGGGTGAACTACGAGCAGTACTTC
V: TRBV27; size: -; D: -; J: TRBJ1-5; CDR3: CASSLGAAGSQPQHF; DNA: TGTGCCAGCAGTTTAGGGGCCGCAGGCAGTCAGCCCCAGCATTTT
V: TRBV11-2; size: -; D: -; J: TRBJ1-1; CDR3: CASSFAGVEAFF; DNA: TGTGCCAGCAGCTTCGCAGGGGTGGAAGCTTTCTTT
V: TRBV19; size: -; D: -; J: TRBJ2-4; CDR3: CASSIRSGLAKNIQYF; DNA: TGTGCCAGTAGTATCAGGAGCGGCCTAGCCAAAAACATTCAGTACTTC
V: TRBV14; size: -; D: -; J: TRBJ1-4; CDR3: CASSQTTPRRPNEKLFF; DNA: TGTGCCAGCAGCCAAACAACTCCACGGAGGCCTAATGAAAAACTGTTTTTT
V: TRBV18; size: -; D: TRBD1; J: TRBJ1-1; CDR3: CASSLGTANTEAFF; DNA: TGTGCCAGCTCACTTGGGACAGCGAACACTGAAGCTTTCTTT
V: TRBV7-6; size: -; D: -; J: TRBJ1-1; CDR3: CASSQGQSTEAFF; DNA: TGTGCCAGCAGCCAAGGACAGAGCACTGAAGCTTTCTTT
V: TRBV2; size: once; D: -; J: TRBJ1-2; CDR3: CANPGQSYGYTF; DNA: TGTGCCAACCCAGGACAGTCTTATGGCTACACCTTC
V: TRBV11-2; size: -; D: -; J: TRBJ1-2; CDR3: CASSWTEIHEGGYTF; DNA: TGTGCCAGCAGCTGGACTGAGATACATGAAGGGGGCTACACCTTC
V: TRBV7-3; size: -; D: -; J: TRBJ2-1; CDR3: CASSLTPGEQFF; DNA: TGTGCCAGCAGCTTGACACCGGGGGAGCAGTTCTTC
V: TRBV28; size: -; D: TRBD2; J: TRBJ2-7; CDR3: CASSRLALLDEQYF; DNA: TGTGCCAGCAGTCGACTAGCATTGTTGGACGAGCAGTACTTC
V: TRBV30; size: -; D: -; J: TRBJ1-2; CDR3: CAWSSPGRSNYGYTF; DNA: TGTGCCTGGAGTTCCCCTGGCCGCTCTAACTATGGCTACACCTTC
V: TRBV7-2; size: -; D: -; J: TRBJ2-3; CDR3: CASSSPPQDWTDTQYF; DNA: TGTGCCAGCAGCTCGCCGCCCCAGGACTGGACAGATACGCAGTATTTT
V: TRBV7-8; size: -; D: -; J: TRBJ2-1; CDR3: CASSLELGDEQFF; DNA: TGTGCCAGCAGCTTAGAGCTGGGAGATGAGCAGTTCTTC
V: TRBV5-4; size: -; D: TRBD2; J: TRBJ2-1; CDR3: CASSLQGGSSYNEQFF; DNA: TGTGCCAGCAGCCTCCAGGGAGGGAGCTCCTACAATGAGCAGTTCTTC
V: TRBV7-9; size: -; D: TRBD1; J: TRBJ2-5; CDR3: CASSLSGTGRETQYF; DNA: TGTGCCAGCAGCCTATCCGGGACAGGGCGAGAGACCCAGTACTTC
V: TRBV7-6; size: -; D: TRBD2; J: TRBJ2-7; CDR3: CASSQRGTSGFYEQYF; DNA: TGTGCCAGCAGTCAGAGAGGGACTAGCGGGTTCTACGAGCAGTACTTC
V: TRBV5-4; size: -; D: -; J: TRBJ2-3; CDR3: CASSTPRAHSPDTQYF; DNA: TGTGCCAGCAGCACGCCCCGAGCGCATTCCCCAGATACGCAGTATTTT
V: TRBV16; size: once; D: -; J: TRBJ1-1; CDR3: CASSQQGTAEAFF; DNA: TGTGCCAGCAGCCAACAGGGGACCGCTGAAGCTTTCTTT
V: TRBV9; size: few; D: -; J: TRBJ2-1; CDR3: CASSVAGRGNNEQFF; DNA: TGTGCCAGCAGCGTTGCAGGAAGGGGAAACAATGAGCAGTTCTTC
V: TRBV7-6; size: -; D: TRBD1; J: TRBJ2-7; CDR3: CASSWGPPGDRGYEQYF; DNA: TGTGCCAGCAGCTGGGGCCCGCCCGGTGACAGGGGCTACGAGCAGTACTTC
V: TRBV28; size: -; D: -; J: TRBJ1-2; CDR3: CASNPGQGIYGYTF; DNA: TGTGCCAGCAACCCGGGCCAGGGGATTTATGGCTACACCTTC
V: TRBV10-3; size: -; D: -; J: TRBJ1-1; CDR3: CAISDGENTEAFF; DNA: TGTGCCATCAGTGACGGTGAGAACACTGAAGCTTTCTTT
V: TRBV11-2; size: few; D: TRBD2; J: TRBJ2-7; CDR3: CASSKGLAGGPDEQYF; DNA: TGTGCCAGCAGCAAAGGACTAGCGGGAGGGCCGGACGAGCAGTACTTC
V: TRBV11-2; size: -; D: -; J: TRBJ2-2; CDR3: CASSPGMRAGELFF; DNA: TGTGCCAGCAGCCCCGGTATGAGGGCCGGGGAGCTGTTTTTT
V: TRBV2; size: -; D: -; J: TRBJ2-7; CDR3: CATQAGYEQYF; DNA: TGTGCCACCCAGGCGGGGTACGAGCAGTACTTC
V: TRBV27; size: once; D: -; J: TRBJ1-5; CDR3: CASSLTGRNQPQHF; DNA: TGTGCCAGCAGTTTGACGGGTCGGAATCAGCCCCAGCATTTT
V: TRBV7-3; size: -; D: TRBD2; J: TRBJ2-1; CDR3: CASSLTGTSGLNEQFF; DNA: TGTGCCAGCAGCCTCACCGGGACTAGCGGGCTCAATGAGCAGTTCTTC
V: TRBV27; size: -; D: TRBD1; J: TRBJ1-2; CDR3: CASRPTGDGYTF; DNA: TGTGCCAGCAGACCTACAGGGGATGGCTACACCTTC
V: TRBV7-2; size: -; D: -; J: TRBJ2-7; CDR3: CASGENSYEQYF; DNA: TGTGCCAGCGGGGAGAACTCCTACGAGCAGTACTTC
V: TRBV5-1; size: -; D: -; J: TRBJ2-3; CDR3: CASSFATGQTDTQYF; DNA: TGCGCCAGCAGCTTCGCGACAGGACAAACAGATACGCAGTATTTT
V: TRBV7-3; size: -; D: -; J: TRBJ2-1; CDR3: CASSLNPTDNEQFF; DNA: TGTGCCAGCAGCTTAAACCCGACAGACAATGAGCAGTTCTTC
V: TRBV9; size: once; D: -; J: TRBJ1-2; CDR3: CASSVGWGGLRDTGTF; DNA: TGTGCCAGCAGCGTAGGGTGGGGGGGTTTGAGAGATACTGGAACCTTC
V: TRBV11-2; size: -; D: TRBD2; J: TRBJ2-1; CDR3: CASSRTSEYNEQFF; DNA: TGTGCCAGCAGCCGGACTAGCGAGTACAATGAGCAGTTCTTC
V: TRBV30; size: -; D: -; J: TRBJ2-1; CDR3: CAWSAGIYNEQFF; DNA: TGTGCCTGGAGTGCTGGCATTTACAATGAGCAGTTCTTC
V: TRBV9; size: -; D: TRBD1; J: TRBJ1-1; CDR3: CASNEIGQGPQAFF; DNA: TGTGCCAGCAACGAAATAGGACAGGGGCCGCAAGCTTTCTTT
V: TRBV10-3; size: -; D: -; J: TRBJ2-2; CDR3: CAISPTASNTGELFF; DNA: TGTGCCATCAGCCCGACAGCCTCGAACACCGGGGAGCTGTTTTTT
V: TRBV2; size: -; D: TRBD2; J: TRBJ2-3; CDR3: CASSEEGGLAFADTQYF; DNA: TGTGCCAGCAGTGAAGAAGGGGGACTAGCTTTTGCAGATACGCAGTATTTT
V: TRBV4-1; size: -; D: -; J: TRBJ2-1; CDR3: CASSQVAAGTYNEQFF; DNA: TGCGCCAGCAGCCAAGTTGCGGCGGGAACCTACAATGAGCAGTTCTTC
V: TRBV13; size: -; D: TRBD2; J: TRBJ2-1; CDR3: CASSLTSGRPGNEQFF; DNA: TGTGCCAGCAGCTTGACTAGCGGGAGGCCGGGGAATGAGCAGTTCTTC
V: TRBV6-1; size: -; D: -; J: TRBJ1-5; CDR3: CASSEAPGGYGHF; DNA: TGTGCCAGCAGTGAAGCCCCGGGGGGTTATGGGCATTTT
V: TRBV9; size: -; D: -; J: TRBJ1-1; CDR3: CASSVARGEAFF; DNA: TGTGCCAGCAGCGTAGCTCGGGGTGAGGCTTTCTTT
V: TRBV5-5; size: -; D: -; J: TRBJ1-4; CDR3: CASSYPSEKLFF; DNA: TGTGCCAGCAGCTATCCCAGTGAAAAACTGTTTTTT
V: TRBV13; size: -; D: -; J: TRBJ1-2; CDR3: CASSFIDGGDGGYTF; DNA: TGTGCCAGCAGCTTTATCGACGGTGGAGACGGTGGCTACACCTTC
V: TRBV14; size: -; D: -; J: TRBJ1-2; CDR3: CASSQESGYYGYTF; DNA: TGTGCCAGCAGCCAAGAATCAGGATACTATGGCTACACCTTC
V: TRBV27; size: many; D: -; J: TRBJ2-1; CDR3: CASSLRLGGYNEQFF; DNA: TGTGCCAGCAGTCTTCGACTCGGTGGCTACAATGAGCAGTTCTTC
V: TRBV27; size: -; D: -; J: TRBJ1-1; CDR3: CASSLGGVQGLAFF; DNA: TGTGCCAGCAGTTTAGGGGGCGTGCAGGGGTTGGCTTTCTTT
V: TRBV19; size: -; D: TRBD2; J: TRBJ2-7; CDR3: CASTDRAGTSSYEQYF; DNA: TGTGCCAGTACTGATCGAGCCGGGACTAGCTCCTACGAGCAGTACTTC
V: TRBV6-5; size: -; D: TRBD1; J: TRBJ2-5; CDR3: CASSFWTGQGAETQYF; DNA: TGTGCCAGCAGTTTCTGGACTGGACAGGGGGCAGAGACCCAGTACTTC
V: TRBV6-1; size: -; D: TRBD1; J: TRBJ2-7; CDR3: CASTRQGTYEQYF; DNA: TGTGCCAGCACCAGACAGGGAACCTACGAGCAGTACTTC
V: TRBV30; size: -; D: TRBD1; J: TRBJ1-4; CDR3: CAWSPGQGGEKLFF; DNA: TGTGCCTGGAGTCCCGGACAGGGAGGTGAAAAACTGTTTTTT